This T cell receptor (beta chain) is from a study of cytomegalovirus exposure and HLA in healthy donors. Amplification used 60 Vbeta primers and 13 Jbeta primers. Some clones are missing from TCRdb's copy, which holds only in-frame ones; the method was immunoSEQ multiplex PCR. The profile shows about 200,000 clones, about 74% of them singletons. Trimming removed 0 bases from V and 7 bases from J; junction bases left unmatched: 6. Germline values: CDR1 MGHRA, CDR2 YSYEKL. The CDR3 runs 15 residues. The clonotype originates from a man in his forties in good health and CMV-seronegative. Sequencing was performed on PBMCs. The rearrangement joins TRBV4-1 to TRBJ2-7; the match to TRBD1 covers 10 bases. CDR3 in DNA: TGCGCCAGCAGCCAAGACGGGACAGGGGTGGGGGAGCAGTACTTC. Amino acid sequence: CASSQDGTGVGEQYF.